This T cell receptor beta chain was obtained from a study of TIL therapy for anti-PD-1-resistant metastatic lung cancer. Across the study: Median tumor PD-L1 proportion score was approximately 6.3%.

This sample's time point: pre-treatment sample, taken before nivolumab and TIL therapy. Most excised metastases sampled were pleural nodules or supraclavicular lymph nodes. The sample holds one count of this clone. This was the immunoSEQ v3 assay. The repertoire was sequenced with immunoSEQ multiplex PCR; TCRdb's copy has only in-frame clones and lacks some. This sample has approximately 95,000 clones; about 71% occur once, and the top ten carry roughly 9.8%. In germline, CDR1 is SGHTA, CDR2 FQGNSA. This CDR3 spans 16 amino acids. V lost 0 bases, J lost 2 bases, and 12 bases lay in between. The specimen was tumor tissue, collected at baseline. The receptor's source is a person aged 25-85 years with non-small cell lung cancer. The J gene is TRBJ2-3, the V gene TRBV7-2; possibly TRBD2 for D (6 bases). The CDR3 region is CASSLASGPFTDTQYF. The CDR3 nucleotides are TGTGCCAGCAGCTTAGCTAGCGGACCTTTCACAGATACGCAGTATTTT.